The 25 T cell receptor beta chains below come from one sample, sequenced in a study of T cell responses to AZD1222 COVID-19 vaccine. Some clones are missing from TCRdb's copy, which holds only in-frame ones; the method was immunoSEQ multiplex PCR. This sample has around 99,000 clones, with about 90% found just once. The source material was peripheral blood, sampled 28 days after the second AZD1222 dose. The source of these receptors is an adult who received the AZD1222 COVID-19 vaccine.

The chain has TRBV6-5 and TRBJ2-1; 7 nucleotides line up with TRBD2. With V trimmed by 0 bases and J by 10 bases, 6 bases remained unmatched. CDR1 and CDR2 (germline): MNHEY, SVGAGI. The CDR3 totals 14 residues. Here the CDR3 reads CASSYSPTSQEQFF. DNA of the CDR3: TGTGCCAGCAGTTACTCGCCGACTAGCCAAGAGCAGTTCTTC.

This clone turned up a few times. The chain recombines TRBV2 with TRBJ1-1; D uncertain. CDR3 length: 12 amino acids. Germline V gene sequence: CDR1 SNHLY, CDR2 FYNNEI. V was trimmed by 6 bases and J by 1 base, leaving 6 bases between them. The CDR3 coding sequence is TGTGCCAGCAGCGCGGAGAACACTGAAGCTTTCTTT. Translation: CASSAENTEAFF.

The genes are TRBV7-2 and TRBJ2-7; TRBD2 aligns across 7 bases. There are 16 residues in the CDR3. CDR1 SGHTA and CDR2 FQGNSA come from the germline V gene. V was clipped by 5 bases and J by 3 bases; unmatched bases: 13. The CDR3 region has the DNA TGTGCCAGCAGCCGTACGGTTGGGGGGGTGGACTACGAGCAGTACTTC. It translates to CASSRTVGGVDYEQYF.

This chain uses TRBV5-6 with TRBJ2-3; either TRBD1 or TRBD2 may fit D (6 bases each). V lost 1 base, J lost 3 bases, and 9 bases lay in between. There are 14 residues in the CDR3. Per the germline V gene, CDR1 is SGHDT and CDR2 is YYEEEE. The CDR3 reads CASSLTGRTDTQYF. CDR3 DNA: TGTGCCAGCAGCTTGACAGGGAGGACAGATACGCAGTATTTT.

The chain carries TRBV25-1 and TRBJ1-6; 8 bases align to TRBD1. CDR3 length: 15 amino acids. Germline loops: CDR1 MGHDK, CDR2 SYGVNS. The J segment lost 7 bases and the V segment lost 3 bases, leaving 5 bases of the junction unmatched. CDR3 region: CASSDRAGGNSPLHF. CDR3 coding DNA: TGTGCCAGCAGTGATCGGGCAGGGGGCAATTCACCCCTCCACTTT. The whole variable domain, filled in from reference TRBV25-1 and TRBJ1-6, reads EADIYQTPRYLVIGTGKKITLECSQTMGHDKMYWYQQDPGMELHLIHYSYGVNSTEKGDLSSESTVSRIRTEHFPLTLESARPSHTSQYLCASSDRAGGNSPLHFGNGTRLTVT.

CDR3 bases: TGTGCCAGCAGTTCCCGCCCGGGACATGTGAACACTGAAGCTTTCTTT. It is translated as CASSSRPGHVNTEAFF. This chain connects TRBV6-5 to TRBJ1-1; tentative D call: TRBD1 (6 bases). CDR3 length: 16 amino acids. Germline V gene sequence: CDR1 MNHEY, CDR2 SVGAGI. Trimming stripped 4 bases from V and 0 bases from J, with 15 bases between.

V and J are TRBV2 and TRBJ2-7; D may match TRBD1 or TRBD2 (5 bases each). The CDR3 extends over 15 amino acids. Germline V gene sequence: CDR1 SNHLY, CDR2 FYNNEI. Deletions cut 6 bases from V and 2 bases from J, with 17 bases between. DNA of the CDR3: TGTGCCAGCAGGGAACCCGGGACGGGAACCTACGAGCAGTACTTC. Its translation is CASREPGTGTYEQYF.

This sequence joins TRBV9 and TRBJ1-3; D might be TRBD1 (6 bases). The CDR3 consists of 14 residues. Per the germline V gene, CDR1 is SGDLS and CDR2 is YYNGEE. V dropped 0 bases and J dropped 6 bases, with 10 bases sitting between them. The CDR3: CASSVGTALNTIYF. CDR3 DNA sequence: TGTGCCAGCAGCGTAGGGACAGCGTTAAACACCATATATTTT.

This clone was seen a handful of times. The gene calls are TRBV27 and TRBJ1-6, with 9 bases aligning to TRBD1. The V gene end was trimmed by 7 bases and the J gene end by 7 bases; junction bases not matched to a gene: 5. Germline V gives CDR1 MNHEY, CDR2 SMNVEV (reference sequence). The CDR3 loop spans 14 amino acids. DNA of the CDR3: TGTGCCAGCACCCACAGGGGGCCGAATTCACCCCTCCACTTT. Translated, it gives CASTHRGPNSPLHF.

This clone came up once. The J gene is TRBJ2-3, the V gene TRBV4-2; TRBD2 matches at 14 bases. CDR3 length equals 16 residues. The V gene end was trimmed by 4 bases and the J gene end by 8 bases; junction bases not matched to a gene: 8. Germline values: CDR1 LGHNA, CDR2 YNFKEQ. CDR3 in DNA: TGTGCCAGCAGCCTACCGACTAGCGGGGGGGCCGCTACGCAGTATTTT. This sequence encodes CASSLPTSGGAATQYF.

The chain employs TRBV7-9 and TRBJ2-7; D remains ambiguous. The CDR3 runs to 13 residues. CDR1 and CDR2 from the germline V gene are SEHNR and FQNEAQ (reference sequence). V lost 6 bases, J lost 3 bases, and 12 bases lay in between. The CDR3 is CASRPLTRYEQYF. The CDR3, as DNA: TGTGCCAGCAGACCACTGACCCGCTACGAGCAGTACTTC.

V usage is TRBV11-2 and J usage is TRBJ2-6; no reliable D call. Germline V gene sequence: CDR1 SGHAT, CDR2 FQNNGV. The length of the CDR3 is 12 residues. V lost 10 bases, J lost 0 bases, and 4 bases lay in between. The CDR3 reads CATLSGANVLTF. DNA of the CDR3: TGTGCCACCCTCTCTGGGGCCAACGTCCTGACTTTC.

The gene calls are TRBV7-9 and TRBJ1-2; 9 bases align to TRBD1. CDR1 and CDR2 from the germline V gene are SEHNR and FQNEAQ (reference sequence). The CDR3 is 12 amino acids. V was pared by 6 bases and J by 7 bases, with 3 bases of the junction left unmatched. The CDR3 DNA sequence: TGTGCCAGCAGGTCGACAGGGGGTGGCTACACCTTC. Its translation is CASRSTGGGYTF.

V gene TRBV19 combines with J gene TRBJ2-5; D unclear. CDR1 is LNHDA and CDR2 is SQIVND in the germline V gene (reference sequence). The CDR3 is made up of 11 amino acids. The V end lost 5 bases, the J end lost 4 bases, and 5 bases lay between the germline ends. The CDR3 loop reads CASSLGETQYF. The CDR3 region has the DNA TGTGCCAGTAGTTTAGGAGAGACCCAGTACTTC.

V is TRBV5-1 and J is TRBJ1-1; tentative D call: TRBD1 (6 bases). Trimming removed 4 bases from V and 1 base from J, with 11 bases in between. The CDR3 loop spans 14 amino acids. Germline CDR1 reads SGHRS; CDR2 reads YFSETQ. This CDR3 is CASSPDRPNTEAFF. In DNA, the CDR3 is TGCGCCAGCAGCCCGGACAGACCGAACACTGAAGCTTTCTTT. Supplemented by reference TRBV5-1 and TRBJ1-1, the full variable domain reads KAGVTQTPRYLIKTRGQQVTLSCSPISGHRSVSWYQQTPGQGLQFLFEYFSETQRNKGNFPGRFSGRQFSNSRSEMNVSTLELGDSALYLCASSPDRPNTEAFFGQGTRLTVV.

The chain combines TRBV7-2 with TRBJ1-1; the D is unclear. Looked up from germline, CDR1 is SGHTA and CDR2 is FQGNSA. This CDR3 spans 12 amino acids. Trimming took off 2 bases at V and 5 bases at J, with 6 bases between the two ends. This chain's CDR3 is CASSLLGTEAFF. Here the CDR3 DNA reads TGTGCCAGCAGCTTACTCGGGACTGAAGCTTTCTTT.

J is TRBJ1-3 and V is TRBV5-4; a possible D gene is TRBD1 (5 bases). This CDR3 is built from 17 residues. Germline lookup yields CDR1 SGHNT and CDR2 YYREEE (reference sequence). Deletions cut 0 bases from V and 4 bases from J, with 17 bases between. DNA of the CDR3: TGTGCCAGCAGCTTGGCCGGTAGGCAGGGTGGAGGAAACACCATATATTTT. It translates to CASSLAGRQGGGNTIYF.

The rearrangement uses TRBV27 and TRBJ2-3; D unresolved. Trimming pared 0 bases from V and 4 bases from J, leaving 11 bases between. This CDR3 contains 15 residues. Germline-derived CDR1 and CDR2 are MNHEY and SMNVEV (reference sequence). The CDR3 coding sequence is TGTGCCAGCAGTTTATCGAGGCCCGTGGCAGATACGCAGTATTTT. Translating gives CASSLSRPVADTQYF.

The chain is built from TRBV7-2 and TRBJ2-1; D is perhaps TRBD1 or TRBD2 (5 bases each). The V and J ends lost 1 base and 2 bases respectively, with 12 bases between them. Per germline, CDR1 SGHTA and CDR2 FQGNSA. There are 16 residues in the CDR3. Here the CDR3 reads CASSLVGGGTYNEQFF. CDR3 nucleotide sequence: TGTGCCAGCAGCTTAGTGGGTGGGGGTACCTACAATGAGCAGTTCTTC.

CDR3 nucleotides: TGCGCCACCTGGGCTCCTAGCGGGGGCCAAGAGACCCAGTACTTC. It translates to CATWAPSGGQETQYF. The V call is TRBV5-1, the J call TRBJ2-5, with 10 bases lining up with TRBD2. This CDR3 is built from 15 residues. From germline, CDR1 is SGHRS and CDR2 YFSETQ. V lost 9 bases and J lost 1; bases outside the gene matches: 9.

The chain couples TRBV7-3 to TRBJ2-3; 9 bases fit TRBD2. Trimming cost V 0 bases and J 5 bases; bases outside gene matches: 6. Germline V lookup: CDR1 SGHTA, CDR2 FQGTGA. The CDR3 is made up of 16 amino acids. CDR3 loop: CASSLTGGGARDTQYF. The CDR3 DNA sequence: TGTGCCAGCAGCTTAACGGGCGGGGGGGCCAGAGATACGCAGTATTTT.

This rearrangement joins TRBV6-2 or TRBV6-3 to TRBJ1-5; TRBD1 matches 8 bases. The germline CDR1 and CDR2 sequences are MNHEY and SVGEGT. V gave up 4 bases and J gave up 2 bases; unmatched junction bases: 7. CDR3 length: 16 residues. CDR3 sequence (DNA): TGTGCCAGCAGTTTACCAGGGGGCATGGGCAATCAGCCCCAGCATTTT. Its protein product is CASSLPGGMGNQPQHF.

This chain's CDR3 is CASSQQGARGNQPQHF. The CDR3, as DNA: TGTGCCAGCAGTCAACAGGGGGCTAGGGGCAATCAGCCCCAGCATTTT. This chain links TRBV3-1 (or the pseudogene TRBV3-2) with TRBJ1-5; 9 bases are shared with TRBD1. The V and J ends lost 6 bases and 2 bases, in that order; junction bases with no gene match: 8. The CDR3 has 16 residues. Germline CDR1 and CDR2: LGHDT and YNNKEL (reference sequence).

This chain joins TRBV28 and TRBJ1-5, with a weak D call TRBD1 (6 bases). Trimming removed 6 bases at V and 6 bases at J, with 18 bases between. Germline V lookup: CDR1 MDHEN, CDR2 SYDVKM. This CDR3 region has 15 residues. The CDR3 DNA reads TGTGCCAGCAGCACTGGGGGGGCGAAGGGTCAGCCCCAGCATTTT. Translation gives CASSTGGAKGQPQHF.

This chain links TRBV7-9 with TRBJ2-1; 9 bases line up with TRBD2. Germline trimming cut 5 bases from V and 0 bases from J; bases unmatched to any gene: 8. Germline V gene sequence: CDR1 SEHNR, CDR2 FQNEAQ (reference sequence). There are 17 residues in the CDR3. CDR3 loop: CASSPRGGLSSYNEQFF. The DNA of the CDR3 is TGTGCCAGCAGCCCGCGGGGGGGTCTAAGCTCCTACAATGAGCAGTTCTTC.